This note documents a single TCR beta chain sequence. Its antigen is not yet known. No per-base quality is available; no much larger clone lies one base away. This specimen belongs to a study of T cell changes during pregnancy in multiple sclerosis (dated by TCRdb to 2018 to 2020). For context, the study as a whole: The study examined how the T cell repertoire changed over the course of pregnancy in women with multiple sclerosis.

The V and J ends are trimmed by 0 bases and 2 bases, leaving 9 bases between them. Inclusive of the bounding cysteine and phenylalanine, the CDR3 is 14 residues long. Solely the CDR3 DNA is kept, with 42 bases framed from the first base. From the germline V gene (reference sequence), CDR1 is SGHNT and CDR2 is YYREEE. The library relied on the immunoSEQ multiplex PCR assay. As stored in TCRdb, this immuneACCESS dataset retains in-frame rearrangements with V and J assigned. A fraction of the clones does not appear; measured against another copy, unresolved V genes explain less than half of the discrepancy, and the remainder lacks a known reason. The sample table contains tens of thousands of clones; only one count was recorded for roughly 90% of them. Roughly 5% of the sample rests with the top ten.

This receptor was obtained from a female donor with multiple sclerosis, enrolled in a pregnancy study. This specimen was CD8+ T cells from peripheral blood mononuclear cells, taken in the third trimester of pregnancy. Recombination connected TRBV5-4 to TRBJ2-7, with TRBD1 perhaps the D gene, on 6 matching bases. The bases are TGTGCCAGCAGCTTGGGGGGGCAGGCCTACGAGCAGTACTTC. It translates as CASSLGGQAYEQYF.